A selection of T cell receptor beta chains follows, all from one sample in a study of blood T cells in healthy people across ages. TCRdb itself ran the 5' RACE reads through MiXCR, one entry per CDR3 protein. The profile shows just under 750,000 distinct CDR3 sequences, 22% of them singletons. The source material was blood. The receptors come from a man aged 70-80 years in good health. CDR3s include the opening cysteine and the closing phenylalanine or tryptophan. D genes are given only for firm matches. Only some rows state a clone size, as once, few, many or a class for expanded clones.

abundance	j_gene	v_gene	d_gene	CDR3nt	CDR3aa
few	TRBJ1-2	TRBV5-1	NA	TGCGCCAGCAGCTTGGTATCCTTGCAGTCCTGGAGGGTCTATGGCTACACCTTC	CASSLVSLQSWRVYGYTF
NA	TRBJ2-1	TRBV7-2	NA	TGTGCCAGCAGCTTAGCCAGGGGTGTCTACAATGAGCAGTTCTTC	CASSLARGVYNEQFF
NA	TRBJ2-3	TRBV6-1	TRBD2	TGTGCCAGCAGTCCGGGACTAAGGTGGACAGATACGCAGTATTTT	CASSPGLRWTDTQYF
few	TRBJ2-1	TRBV18	NA	TGTGCCAGCTCACCAATGACAGGCCGTATTGGTGAGCAGTTCTTC	CASSPMTGRIGEQFF
few	TRBJ1-5	TRBV7-2	NA	TGTGCCAGCAGCATAGGGAGCAACAATCAGCCCCAGCATTTT	CASSIGSNNQPQHF
NA	TRBJ2-5	TRBV9	NA	TGTGCCAGCAGCGTAGGGGCGTACCAAGAGACCCAGTACTTC	CASSVGAYQETQYF
NA	TRBJ2-1	TRBV24-1	TRBD1	TGTGCCACCAGTGACCCCGGGACAGGGATTGACAATGAGCAGTTCTTC	CATSDPGTGIDNEQFF
few	TRBJ2-2	TRBV29-1	TRBD1	TGCAGCGGGGGGACAGGGGATCCCGGGGAGCTGTTTTTT	CSGGTGDPGELFF
many	TRBJ2-3	TRBV29-1	NA	TGCAGCGTTGAAAGAGGGGGGGCAGATACGCAGTATTTT	CSVERGGADTQYF
few	TRBJ1-1	TRBV12-3/TRBV12-4	NA	TGTGCCAGCAGTTTAATGGCGGAGAACACTGAAGCTTTCTTT	CASSLMAENTEAFF
few	TRBJ2-6	TRBV15	NA	TGTGCCACCAGCAGAGCCTTGGGAAACTCTGGGGCCAACGTCCTGACTTTC	CATSRALGNSGANVLTF
NA	TRBJ2-1	TRBV7-3	TRBD2	TGTGCCAGCAGCTACAACGGGGCTAGCGGGAGGGGGCCCTCCTACAATGAGCAGTTCTTC	CASSYNGASGRGPSYNEQFF
NA	TRBJ2-3	TRBV10-1	NA	TGCGCCAGCAGTGAGTCGGTTAGAGGCACAGATACGCAGTATTTT	CASSESVRGTDTQYF
few	TRBJ2-1	TRBV6-6	TRBD1	TGTGCCAGCAGTTACGACAGGGAAAGGGATGAGCAGTTCTTC	CASSYDRERDEQFF
many	TRBJ1-5	TRBV4-1	NA	TGCGCCAGCAGCCAAGATGAGGGATGGAGCAATCAGCCCCAGCATTTT	CASSQDEGWSNQPQHF
NA	TRBJ2-1	TRBV5-1	NA	TGCGCCAGCAGCTCCCCGTTCAATGAGCAGTTCTTC	CASSSPFNEQFF
many	TRBJ2-6	TRBV6-2/TRBV6-3	NA	TGTGCCAGCAGGCGCTCTGGGGCCAACGTCCTGACTTTC	CASRRSGANVLTF
NA	TRBJ2-7	TRBV5-5	TRBD1	TGTGCCAGCAGCCGTGGACTGACAGGGGCCTCCTACGAGCAGTACTTC	CASSRGLTGASYEQYF
few	TRBJ2-7	TRBV28	NA	TGTGCCAGCAGTCCCCATCAGGATCGCTACGAGCAGTACTTC	CASSPHQDRYEQYF
once	TRBJ1-1	TRBV6-2/TRBV6-3	NA	TGTGCCAGCAGTCCCCCGTCAGGGGTGAACACTGAAGCTTTCTTT	CASSPPSGVNTEAFF
NA	TRBJ2-3	TRBV5-1	NA	TGCGCCAGCAGGGGAGTGCCCCTCACAGATACGCAGTATTTT	CASRGVPLTDTQYF
NA	TRBJ2-3	TRBV3-1	NA	TGTGCCAGCAACCAAGCAGGCTTAGGGTTGGATACGCAGTATTTT	CASNQAGLGLDTQYF
NA	TRBJ2-1	TRBV6-5	NA	TGTGCCAGCAGTTCTCCTAGCGAAACCTACAATGAGCAGTTCTTC	CASSSPSETYNEQFF
few	TRBJ2-5	TRBV20-1	NA	TGCAGTGCTAGAGGGGCAGGGGATCCCTGGGAGCAGTACTTC	CSARGAGDPWEQYF
NA	TRBJ2-5	TRBV12-3/TRBV12-4	TRBD2	TGTGCCAGCAGCCCCCGGACTAGCCGGAGTATTGGGACCCAGTACTTC	CASSPRTSRSIGTQYF
few	TRBJ2-7	TRBV6-5	TRBD2	TGTGCCAGCAGCGAGACTAGCGAACTCTACGAGCAGTACTTC	CASSETSELYEQYF
NA	TRBJ2-5	TRBV5-1	NA	TGCGCCAGCAGCTTAGACAGGCAAAGGGAGACCCAGTACTTC	CASSLDRQRETQYF
NA	TRBJ2-1	TRBV19	NA	TGTGCCAGTAGTATCATGAATGGGGAGCAGTTCTTC	CASSIMNGEQFF
NA	TRBJ2-3	TRBV20-1	NA	TGCAGTGCTAGAGATCGCTGGGGGCGCACAGATACGCAGTATTTT	CSARDRWGRTDTQYF
few	TRBJ2-4	TRBV6-5	NA	TGTGCCAGCAGTTACGAGCAGGACTCTTCCAAAAACATTCAGTACTTC	CASSYEQDSSKNIQYF
NA	TRBJ2-7	TRBV19	TRBD2	TGTGCCAGTAGTAGGTCAGTAGGGCGGGGGATCACCTACGAGCAGTACTTC	CASSRSVGRGITYEQYF
NA	TRBJ1-6	TRBV12-3/TRBV12-4	NA	TGTGCCAGCAGCAAAGGGGGAGGGGTCCTGAATTCACCCCTCCACTTT	CASSKGGGVLNSPLHF
NA	TRBJ1-4	TRBV15	NA	TGTGCCACCAGCAGAGATAGGAGAGTCCTAACCCAAAAACTGTTTTTT	CATSRDRRVLTQKLFF
few	TRBJ2-7	TRBV11-2	TRBD1	TGTGCCAGCAGCTTAGCTAGGGGGACAGGACCTGCATCAACCTACGAGCAGTACTTC	CASSLARGTGPASTYEQYF
few	TRBJ2-3	TRBV20-1	TRBD1	TGCAGTGCTAGAGATATGAGGACAGGTAGCACAGATACGCAGTATTTT	CSARDMRTGSTDTQYF
NA	TRBJ1-4	TRBV14	NA	TGTGCCAGCAGCCAGCGGGGATTATCTAATGAAAAACTGTTTTTT	CASSQRGLSNEKLFF
NA	TRBJ2-7	TRBV15	NA	TGTGCCACCAGCAGAGATCATTCTTACGAGCAGTACTTC	CATSRDHSYEQYF
NA	TRBJ2-4	TRBV7-2	NA	TGTGCCAGCAGCTTAGAAAGCGAGGTGGACATTCAGTACTTC	CASSLESEVDIQYF
NA	TRBJ1-6	TRBV5-1	NA	TGCGCCAGCAGCCTCCAGGGGAACTATAATTCACCCCTCCACTTT	CASSLQGNYNSPLHF
once	TRBJ2-4	TRBV20-1	TRBD2	TGCAGTGCTAGAGCTGGACTAGTCCCCCCTGTCAAAACCATTCAGTACTTC	CSARAGLVPPVKTIQYF
NA	TRBJ1-5	TRBV27	NA	TGTGCCAGCAGCCCCCAGGGTTCGAGTCAGCCCCAGCATTTT	CASSPQGSSQPQHF
few	TRBJ2-3	TRBV29-1	NA	TGCAGCGTTGGGGCCCTCGTGGGCACAGATACGCAGTATTTT	CSVGALVGTDTQYF
NA	TRBJ2-1	TRBV24-1	NA	TGTGCCACCAGTGATGTCAGGGGCCCCGGGGCGAATGAGCAGTTCTTC	CATSDVRGPGANEQFF
NA	TRBJ2-2	TRBV20-1	NA	TGCAGTGCTAGGATCGGACTTAGATGGCCTGGGGAGCTGTTTTTT	CSARIGLRWPGELFF
NA	TRBJ1-2	TRBV27	TRBD1	TGTGCCAGCAGTTTATCCAGACAGGGCTATGGCTACACCTTC	CASSLSRQGYGYTF
few	TRBJ2-5	TRBV10-3	NA	TGTGCCATCAGTGAGGGCTCGCATCAGGAGGAGACCCAGTACTTC	CAISEGSHQEETQYF
NA	TRBJ2-3	TRBV9	TRBD2	TGTGCCAGCAGCGTGGATCCTAGCGGATATACTAGCACAGATACGCAGTATTTT	CASSVDPSGYTSTDTQYF
many	TRBJ2-5	TRBV12-3/TRBV12-4	NA	TGTGCCAGCAGTTTCAGGGGCCAAGAGACCCAGTACTTC	CASSFRGQETQYF